These 29 T cell receptor beta chains were all obtained from the same sample, sequenced in a study of blood T cell repertoires in COVID-19. The data were produced by immunoSEQ multiplex PCR, yet TCRdb's version contains in-frame clones alone and is incomplete. The sample has about 250,000 clones; approximately 90% are singletons. Specimen: peripheral blood. The receptor set was obtained from a man aged 30-40 years with acute or convalescent COVID-19.

V is TRBV10-3 and J is TRBJ1-2; 9 bases are a match to TRBD1. This CDR3 spans 16 amino acids. Germline CDR1 ENHRY, CDR2 SYGVKD. With V trimmed by 2 bases and J by 6 bases, 10 bases remained unmatched. DNA for the CDR3: TGTGCCATCAGTGAGGCGGGGACAGGGAATTTTAATGGCTACACCTTC. As protein: CAISEAGTGNFNGYTF.

This rearrangement joins TRBV11-2 to TRBJ2-1, with a weak D call TRBD2 (5 bases). The CDR3 is 15 residues long. Germline CDR1 is SGHAT and CDR2 is FQNNGV. Trimming cost V 5 bases and J 8 bases, with 19 bases left between them. CDR3 amino acids: CASSQRTLPLDEQFF. The CDR3 DNA follows: TGTGCCAGCAGCCAACGGACTTTACCCTTGGATGAGCAGTTCTTC.

V is TRBV5-1 and J is TRBJ2-5; 11 positions match TRBD2. The V gene end was trimmed by 4 bases and the J gene end by 2 bases; junction bases not matched to a gene: 7. Germline V lookup: CDR1 SGHRS, CDR2 YFSETQ. This CDR3 has 16 amino acids. This chain's CDR3 is CASSPHVAGGQETQYF. As DNA, the CDR3 is TGCGCCAGCAGCCCTCACGTAGCGGGGGGGCAAGAGACCCAGTACTTC.

CDR3 sequence reads: CASSSYYRGLNTEAFF. The DNA for the CDR3 is TGTGCCAGCAGTTCCTACTACAGGGGCTTGAACACTGAAGCTTTCTTT. The V gene is TRBV28, the J gene TRBJ1-1; 7 positions agree with TRBD1. The germline V gene has CDR1 MDHEN and CDR2 SYDVKM. This CDR3 comprises 16 residues. After removal of 4 bases from V and 0 bases from J, the junction contained 8 bases not matched to a gene.

The chain links TRBV9 to TRBJ1-5, with unresolved D. The CDR3 contains 14 residues. Germline CDR1 and CDR2: SGDLS and YYNGEE. V was shortened by 0 bases and J by 11 bases, with 15 bases between the two germline ends. The CDR3 is CASSVGHLPIAQHF. Written as DNA, the CDR3 is TGTGCCAGCAGCGTAGGCCACCTACCAATAGCCCAGCATTTT. Full variable domain (rest looked up from reference TRBV9 and TRBJ1-5): DSGVTQTPKHLITATGQRVTLRCSPRSGDLSVYWYQQSLDQGLQFLIQYYNGEERAKGNILERFSAQQFPDLHSELNLSSLELGDSALYFCASSVGHLPIAQHFGDGTRLSIL.

The chain has TRBV7-6 and TRBJ1-1, with 8 bases aligning to TRBD1. The CDR3 has 12 residues. Unmatched junction bases numbered 2, after V lost 1 base and J lost 10 bases. Germline CDR1 is SGHVS and CDR2 is FNYEAQ. The CDR3 sequence is CASSLGTGRAFF. CDR3 DNA sequence: TGTGCCAGCAGCTTAGGGACAGGGCGAGCTTTCTTT.

V usage is TRBV11-2 and J usage is TRBJ2-5; weak D call: TRBD2 (5 bases). The V end lost 4 bases, the J end lost 3 bases, and 12 bases lay between the germline ends. Germline V gene data show CDR1 as SGHAT and CDR2 as FQNNGV. The CDR3 runs to 14 residues. The CDR3 spells CASSSGLGKETQYF. The DNA of the CDR3 is TGTGCCAGCAGCTCCGGACTGGGAAAAGAGACCCAGTACTTC.

A single count supports this clone. This rearrangement joins TRBV27 to TRBJ2-3; TRBD2 might be the D (7 bases). Trimming removed 10 bases at V and 5 bases at J, with 16 bases between. Per germline, CDR1 MNHEY and CDR2 SMNVEV (reference sequence). The CDR3 is made up of 13 amino acids. The CDR3 sequence is CATRGEGRDTQYF. CDR3 sequence (DNA): TGTGCCACAAGGGGGGAGGGCAGAGATACGCAGTATTTT.

The chain recombines TRBV15 with TRBJ2-3; tentative D call: TRBD1 (6 bases). This CDR3 region has 15 residues. The germline V gene has CDR1 LNHNV and CDR2 YYDKDF (reference sequence). Trimming left V 8 bases short and J 0 bases short, with 15 bases between. In nucleotides, the CDR3 is TGTGCCACCGGATACAGGGTTGGAAGCACAGATACGCAGTATTTT. Its translation is CATGYRVGSTDTQYF.

Comment on this clone: This sample also contains other DNA sequences that code for the same CDR3. The chain is built from TRBV30 and TRBJ1-2; D gene uncertain. The V gene lost 0 bases and the J gene lost 7 bases, with 6 bases spanning the gap. Germline V CDR1 and CDR2: GTSNPN, SVGIG (reference sequence). This CDR3 region has 11 residues. This chain's CDR3 is CAWSVRGGYTF. The CDR3 nucleotides are TGTGCCTGGAGTGTTCGGGGTGGCTACACCTTC.

The CDR3 loop is CASKKGTNTEAFF. The CDR3 DNA is TGTGCCAGCAAAAAGGGGACAAACACTGAAGCTTTCTTT. The chain uses TRBV7-3 and TRBJ1-1; possibly TRBD1 for D (6 bases). The germline V and J ends were trimmed by 7 bases and 2 bases, with 11 bases remaining between them. The length of the CDR3 is 13 residues. Germline values: CDR1 SGHTA, CDR2 FQGTGA.

The rearrangement joins TRBV5-1 to TRBJ2-7; a possible D gene is TRBD2 (6 bases). This CDR3 has 15 amino acids. The ends were cut back, 4 bases at V and 0 bases at J, with 14 bases in the middle. CDR1 SGHRS and CDR2 YFSETQ come from the germline V gene. CDR3 sequence (DNA): TGCGCCAGCAGCCCATCCGGGGGATTCTCCTACGAGCAGTACTTC. It codes for CASSPSGGFSYEQYF.

J is TRBJ1-1 and V is TRBV27; no reliable D call. V dropped 7 bases and J dropped 1 base, with 10 bases sitting between them. The CDR3 has 13 residues. Looked up from germline, CDR1 is MNHEY and CDR2 is SMNVEV (reference sequence). This chain's CDR3 is CASKVTRNTEAFF. For the CDR3, the DNA is TGTGCCAGCAAAGTTACAAGGAACACTGAAGCTTTCTTT.

The V and J genes are TRBV6-5 and TRBJ1-2; 7 nucleotides line up with TRBD1. CDR1 and CDR2 (germline): MNHEY, SVGAGI. The CDR3 extends over 15 amino acids. Trimming took 4 bases from V and 2 from J; bases not matched to a gene: 7. CDR3 amino acids: CASSWGPGGNYGYTF. DNA of the CDR3: TGTGCCAGCAGTTGGGGTCCAGGGGGGAACTATGGCTACACCTTC.

This clone appeared once. The chain employs TRBV6-5 and TRBJ1-2; D possibly corresponds to TRBD1 (6 bases). Trimming removed 7 bases from V and 7 bases from J, with 16 bases in between. The length of the CDR3 is 13 residues. Germline CDR1 MNHEY, CDR2 SVGAGI. The CDR3 DNA reads TGTGCCAGCACGACAGGAAGGTCTCGTGGCTACACCTTC. Its translation is CASTTGRSRGYTF.

The J gene is TRBJ1-1, the V gene TRBV7-3; D is unresolved. In germline, CDR1 is SGHTA, CDR2 FQGTGA. V lost 4 bases, J lost 4 bases, and 13 bases lay in between. The CDR3 has 14 amino acids. The CDR3 coding sequence is TGTGCCAGCAGCTCCCAGCCGGCGGGCACTGAAGCTTTCTTT. This codes for CASSSQPAGTEAFF.

The chain recombines TRBV6-5 with TRBJ2-4; unclear D gene. Germline CDR1 reads MNHEY; CDR2 reads SVGAGI. V was shortened by 7 bases and J by 3 bases, with 7 bases between the two germline ends. The CDR3 sequence is 12 residues long. CDR3 in DNA: TGTGCCAGCACAGTCGTCAAAAACATTCAGTACTTC. Residues: CASTVVKNIQYF.

The genes are TRBV28 and TRBJ1-1, with 7 nucleotides matching TRBD1. The CDR3 contains 14 residues. V lost 6 bases and J lost 1; bases outside the gene matches: 5. Germline V lookup: CDR1 MDHEN, CDR2 SYDVKM. Here the CDR3 reads CASRGGQENTEAFF. CDR3 sequence (DNA): TGTGCCAGCAGGGGAGGACAGGAGAACACTGAAGCTTTCTTT.

The chain joins TRBV10-3 to TRBJ1-4; perhaps TRBD1 as D (6 bases). The CDR3 covers 13 residues. The germline gives CDR1 ENHRY, CDR2 SYGVKD. Trimming left V 4 bases short and J 8 bases short, with 11 bases between. The CDR3 loop reads CAISGPGEEKLFF. The CDR3 DNA sequence: TGTGCCATCAGTGGGCCAGGGGAAGAAAAACTGTTTTTT.

The genes are TRBV11-3 and TRBJ2-1; 9 bases fit TRBD1. The CDR3 contains 16 residues. The germline gives CDR1 SGHNT, CDR2 YENEEA. V trimming: 5 bases; J trimming: 7 bases; junction bases outside the gene matches: 12. This CDR3 is CASSPFGQGIRNEQFF. In nucleotides, the CDR3 is TGTGCCAGCAGCCCCTTCGGACAGGGGATACGGAATGAGCAGTTCTTC.

The chain's CDR3 is CASSLSAVANYGYTF. CDR3 DNA sequence: TGTGCCAGCAGTTTAAGCGCGGTAGCTAACTATGGCTACACCTTC. This chain connects TRBV27 to TRBJ1-2; D is undetermined. Germline V CDR1 and CDR2: MNHEY, SMNVEV (reference sequence). V shed 2 bases and J shed 0 bases, with 10 bases lying between them. The CDR3 consists of 15 residues.

Of note for this clone: Other nucleotide sequences from this sample produce the same CDR3. The rearrangement links TRBV18 to TRBJ2-3; TRBD2 agrees at 13 bases. The CDR3 is made up of 15 amino acids. Germline values: CDR1 KGHSH, CDR2 LQKENI. The V gene end was trimmed by 4 bases and the J gene end by 4 bases; junction bases not matched to a gene: 2. DNA for the CDR3: TGTGCCAGCTCACGGACTAGCGGGAGTTCAGATACGCAGTATTTT. This encodes CASSRTSGSSDTQYF.

This clone was seen more than once but under ten times. V is TRBV12-2 and J is TRBJ2-5; TRBD2 reflects the table's D call only, with no check against the DNA. TRBV12-2 is a pseudogene. This CDR3 spans 16 amino acids. The CDR3 protein is CASRWERGREQETQYF. The CDR3 DNA is TGTGCAAGTCGCTGGGAGCGAGGGAGAGAACAAGAGACCCAGTACTTC.

The V gene is TRBV12-3 or TRBV12-4, the J gene TRBJ1-5; 7 bases align to TRBD1. Trimming cost V 7 bases and J 4 bases; bases outside gene matches: 4. This CDR3 has 13 residues. This CDR3 is CASTQGPNQPQHF. The CDR3 DNA sequence: TGTGCCAGCACACAGGGGCCAAATCAGCCCCAGCATTTT.

The chain uses TRBV27 and TRBJ1-1; no clear D gene. The germline gives CDR1 MNHEY, CDR2 SMNVEV (reference sequence). The ends were cut back, 3 bases at V and 3 bases at J, with 14 bases in the middle. There are 15 residues in the CDR3. This CDR3 reads CASSLIRSRDTEAFF. The CDR3 DNA reads as TGTGCCAGCAGTTTGATCAGGTCAAGAGACACTGAAGCTTTCTTT.

The CDR3 bases are TGTGCCAGCAGTTACTCGGGACTAGTGTTGGAAGAGACCCAGTACTTC. This gives the protein CASSYSGLVLEETQYF. This sequence joins TRBV6-6 and TRBJ2-5; 8 positions match TRBD2. V lost 0 bases, J lost 3 bases, and 6 bases stayed unmatched. The CDR3 contains 16 residues. CDR1 MNHNY and CDR2 SVGAGI come from the germline V gene (reference sequence).

The chain has TRBV25-1 and TRBJ2-3; D possibly corresponds to TRBD2 (7 bases). CDR1 is MGHDK and CDR2 is SYGVNS in the germline V gene. Trimming took 2 bases from V and 2 from J, leaving 14 bases between them. CDR3 length: 16 residues. CDR3 amino acids: CASSELGGPNTDTQYF. The CDR3 DNA reads as TGTGCCAGCAGTGAACTCGGGGGGCCGAACACAGATACGCAGTATTTT.

The V call is TRBV19, the J call TRBJ2-1; 8 bases align to TRBD2. CDR1 LNHDA and CDR2 SQIVND come from the germline V gene (reference sequence). V dropped 6 bases and J dropped 7; count of bases not matched to a gene: 11. The CDR3 consists of 15 residues. Written as DNA, the CDR3 is TGTGCCAGTAGGCACCCCGGACTAGCAGTGAATGAGCAGTTCTTC. It is translated as CASRHPGLAVNEQFF. The variable domain in full, with the rest retrieved from reference TRBV19 and TRBJ2-1, is DGGITQSPKYLFRKEGQNVTLSCEQNLNHDAMYWYRQDPGQGLRLIYYSQIVNDFQKGDIAEGYSVSREKKESFPLTVTSAQKNPTAFYLCASRHPGLAVNEQFFGPGTRLTVL.

The V and J genes are TRBV10-3 and TRBJ1-6; 8 nucleotides line up with TRBD1. Germline V gene sequence: CDR1 ENHRY, CDR2 SYGVKD. This CDR3 comprises 13 residues. The trim removed 6 bases at V and 11 bases at J, leaving 6 bases unmatched. This chain's CDR3 is CAIRDRVEAPLHF. The CDR3 nucleotides are TGTGCCATCAGGGACAGGGTCGAAGCACCCCTCCACTTT.